Given below is one TCR beta chain in context. This CDR3 contains 13 residues. Germline assignment: CDR1 DFQATT and CDR2 SNEGSKA (reference sequence). The V and J ends lost 6 bases and 0 bases respectively, with 12 bases between them. This sample is drawn from a study of blood T cell repertoires in COVID-19. Study as a whole: COVID-19 samples from acute and convalescent phases originated in the United States, Italy and Spain. PBMCs, B-cell-depleted T cells, or T cells provided the cDNA or gDNA that made up the material.

Per the authors' pipeline: Nucleated cell number was recorded as an estimate derived from reference gene primer amplification. The assay was immunoSEQ multiplex PCR, and TCRdb's table has in-frame clones only and misses some. The V and J calls and clone size are taken from that table; D and trimming were inferred from the DNA. Seen here are over 60,000 clones, about 87% observed once, and the top ten hold about 0.93%. V and J are TRBV20-1 and TRBJ2-7; D gene uncertain. This receptor was obtained from a man aged 65 to 85 with acute or convalescent COVID-19. The sequenced sample was peripheral blood. This CDR3 reads CSASPRSSYEQYF. CDR3 nucleotides: TGCAGTGCCAGTCCGCGGAGCTCCTACGAGCAGTACTTC.